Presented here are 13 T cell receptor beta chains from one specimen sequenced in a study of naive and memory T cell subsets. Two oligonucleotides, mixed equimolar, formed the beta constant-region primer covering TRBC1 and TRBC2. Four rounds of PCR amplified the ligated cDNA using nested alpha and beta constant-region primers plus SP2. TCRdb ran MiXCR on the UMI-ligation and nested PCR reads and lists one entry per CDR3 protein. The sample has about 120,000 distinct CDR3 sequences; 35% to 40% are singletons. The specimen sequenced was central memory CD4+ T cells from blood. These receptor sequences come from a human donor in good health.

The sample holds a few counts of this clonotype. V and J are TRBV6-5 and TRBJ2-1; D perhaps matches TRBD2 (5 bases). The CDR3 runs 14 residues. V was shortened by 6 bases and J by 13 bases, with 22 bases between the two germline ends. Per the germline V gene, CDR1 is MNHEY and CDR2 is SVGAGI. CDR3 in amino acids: CASSLSPSISTQFF. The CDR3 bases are TGTGCCAGCAGCCTTTCCCCTAGCATATCTACCCAGTTCTTC.

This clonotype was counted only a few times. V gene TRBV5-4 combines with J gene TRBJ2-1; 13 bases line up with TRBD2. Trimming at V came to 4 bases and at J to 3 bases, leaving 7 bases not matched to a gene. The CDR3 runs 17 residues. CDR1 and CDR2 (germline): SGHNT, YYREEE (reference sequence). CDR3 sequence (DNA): TGTGCCAGCAGCAGCGGGACTAGCGGGACCGGCTACAATGAGCAGTTCTTC. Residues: CASSSGTSGTGYNEQFF.

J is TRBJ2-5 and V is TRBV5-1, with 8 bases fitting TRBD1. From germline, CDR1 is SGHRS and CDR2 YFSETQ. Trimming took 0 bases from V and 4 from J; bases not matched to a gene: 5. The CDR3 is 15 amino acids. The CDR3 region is CASSLGGQARETQYF. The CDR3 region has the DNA TGCGCCAGCAGCTTGGGGGGACAGGCTCGAGAGACCCAGTACTTC. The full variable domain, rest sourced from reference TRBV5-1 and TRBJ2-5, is KAGVTQTPRYLIKTRGQQVTLSCSPISGHRSVSWYQQTPGQGLQFLFEYFSETQRNKGNFPGRFSGRQFSNSRSEMNVSTLELGDSALYLCASSLGGQARETQYFGPGTRLLVL.

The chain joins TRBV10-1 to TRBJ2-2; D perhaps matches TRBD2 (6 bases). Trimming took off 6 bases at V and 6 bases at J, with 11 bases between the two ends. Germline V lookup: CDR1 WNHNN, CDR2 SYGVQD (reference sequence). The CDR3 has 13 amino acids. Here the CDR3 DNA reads TGCGCCAGCAGCGCAGGAGGGTCCGGGGAGCTGTTTTTT. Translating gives CASSAGGSGELFF.

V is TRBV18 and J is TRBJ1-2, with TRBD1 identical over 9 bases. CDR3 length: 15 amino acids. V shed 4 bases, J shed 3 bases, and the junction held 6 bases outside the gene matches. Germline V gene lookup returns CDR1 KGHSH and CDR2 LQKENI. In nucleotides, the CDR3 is TGTGCCAGCTCACTACAGGGGGCGCGGGACTATGGCTACACCTTC. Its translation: CASSLQGARDYGYTF.

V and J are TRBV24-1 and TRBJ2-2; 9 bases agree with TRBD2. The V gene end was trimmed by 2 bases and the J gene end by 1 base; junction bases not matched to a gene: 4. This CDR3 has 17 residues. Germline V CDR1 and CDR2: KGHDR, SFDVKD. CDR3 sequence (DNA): TGTGCCACCAGTGATTGGAGTAGCGGGAGGAACACCGGGGAGCTGTTTTTT. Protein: CATSDWSSGRNTGELFF.

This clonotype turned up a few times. The CDR3 is CASRRGADQPQHF. CDR3 DNA: TGCGCCAGCCGTCGGGGGGCGGATCAGCCCCAGCATTTT. The V call is TRBV5-1, the J call TRBJ1-5, with D perhaps TRBD1 (6 bases). Germline CDR1 is SGHRS and CDR2 is YFSETQ. The CDR3 runs 13 residues. The V gene lost 7 bases and the J gene lost 5 bases, with 13 bases spanning the gap.

The DNA for the CDR3 is TGTGCCAGTGTAGCGGGAATACGGGATACGCAGTATTTT. Translating gives CASVAGIRDTQYF. The chain is built from TRBV6-6 and TRBJ2-3; 8 bases map to TRBD2. The V segment lost 9 bases and the J segment 6 bases; nucleotides outside the gene matches: 8. Germline V CDR1 and CDR2: MNHNY, SVGAGI (reference sequence). This CDR3 spans 13 amino acids.

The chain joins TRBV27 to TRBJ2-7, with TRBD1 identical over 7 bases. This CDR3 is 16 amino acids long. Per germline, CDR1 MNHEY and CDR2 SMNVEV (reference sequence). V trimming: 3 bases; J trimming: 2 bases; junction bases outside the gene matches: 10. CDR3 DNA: TGTGCCAGCAGTTTCGAAGCCGGGACAGCAACCTACGAGCAGTACTTC. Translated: CASSFEAGTATYEQYF.

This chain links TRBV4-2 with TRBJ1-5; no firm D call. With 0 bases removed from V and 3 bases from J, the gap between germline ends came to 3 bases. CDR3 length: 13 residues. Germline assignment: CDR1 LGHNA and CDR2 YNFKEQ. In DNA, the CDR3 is TGTGCCAGCAGCCAAGATCCCAATCAGCCCCAGCATTTT. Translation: CASSQDPNQPQHF.

CDR3 amino acids: CASSLQGAQPQHF. DNA of the CDR3: TGTGCCAGCAGCCTACAGGGAGCTCAGCCCCAGCATTTT. The rearrangement uses TRBV7-2 and TRBJ1-5, with D possibly matching TRBD1 (6 bases). V was trimmed by 5 bases and J by 6 bases, leaving 11 bases between them. The CDR3 has 13 amino acids. Germline CDR1 SGHTA, CDR2 FQGNSA.

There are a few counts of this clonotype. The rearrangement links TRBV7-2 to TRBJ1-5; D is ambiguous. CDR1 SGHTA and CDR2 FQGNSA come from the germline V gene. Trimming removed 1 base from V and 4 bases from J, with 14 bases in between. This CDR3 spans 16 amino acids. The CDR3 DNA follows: TGTGCCAGCAGCTTAGTAGATGGGCAGTTAAATCAGCCCCAGCATTTT. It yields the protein CASSLVDGQLNQPQHF.

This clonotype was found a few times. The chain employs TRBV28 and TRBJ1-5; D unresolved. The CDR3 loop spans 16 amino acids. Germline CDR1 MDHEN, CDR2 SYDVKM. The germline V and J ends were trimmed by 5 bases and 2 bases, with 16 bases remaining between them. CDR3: CASSRRIGVGNQPQHF. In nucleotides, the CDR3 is TGTGCCAGCAGTCGAAGAATTGGGGTAGGCAATCAGCCCCAGCATTTT.